These T cell receptor beta chains were read from a single sample in a study of blood T cells in healthy people across ages. TCRdb called the 5' RACE reads again in MiXCR, with one record for every CDR3 protein. The repertoire includes some 370,000 distinct CDR3 sequences, approximately 47% of them detected once, and around 50% sits in the top ten. Material for sequencing was blood. These TCRs come from a man aged 60 to 75 in good health. Each CDR3 is given with its conserved first and last residue. The D gene is left open where the match is weak. The size entry is marked missing in some rows and otherwise reads once, few, many or a size class.

>.|TRBV3-1|15|TRBJ2-7|TRBD1
TGTGCCAGCAGACTTGGACAGGAATCTACCTACGAGCAGTACTTC
CASRLGQESTYEQYF
>many|TRBV28|12|TRBJ2-1|.
TGTGCCAGCAGTTTTTTGGGTCTCCGGCAGTTCTTC
CASSFLGLRQFF
>.|TRBV7-2|16|TRBJ2-1|TRBD2
TGTGCCAGCAGCCCTCTGGGACGAGCGGGATACAATGAGCAGTTCTTC
CASSPLGRAGYNEQFF
>.|TRBV5-8|16|TRBJ2-7|TRBD1
TGTGCCAGCAGCGCAAGTCCGGGACAGGGGGCTAGGGAGCAGTACTTC
CASSASPGQGAREQYF
>.|TRBV29-1|12|TRBJ2-7|.
TGCAGCGTCAAAAGGGGAGTCGGCGAGCAGTACTTC
CSVKRGVGEQYF
>.|TRBV4-2|15|TRBJ2-1|.
TGTGCCGGCAGCCAAGGGATCCGGTCGGTCAATGAGCAGTTCTTC
CAGSQGIRSVNEQFF
>few|TRBV6-6|14|TRBJ1-6|.
TGTGCCAGCAGTTCCAGGGGCGAGTCTTCACCCCTCCACTTT
CASSSRGESSPLHF
>.|TRBV7-2|14|TRBJ2-7|TRBD1
TGTGCCAGCAGCCAGGACAGGGCAAATTACGAGCAGTACTTC
CASSQDRANYEQYF
>.|TRBV20-1|17|TRBJ1-2|TRBD1
TGCAGTGTCGGGGGAAAACAGACAGGGAGGACTAACTATGGCTACACCTTC
CSVGGKQTGRTNYGYTF
>.|TRBV2|14|TRBJ2-2|TRBD1
TGTGCCAGCAGTTTAGGACAGGGCTACGGGGAGCTGTTTTTT
CASSLGQGYGELFF
>few|TRBV5-1|14|TRBJ2-7|.
TGCGCCAGCAGCCCAAGGACTCCAGCCTACGAGCAGTACTTC
CASSPRTPAYEQYF
>.|TRBV20-1|16|TRBJ2-1|TRBD2
TGCAGTGCTAGAGTTTCGGGCGGGAGCTCCTACAATGAGCAGTTCTTC
CSARVSGGSSYNEQFF
>.|TRBV6-1|15|TRBJ2-5|.
TGTGCCAGCAGTGATGGGTACAGGGAGGGAGAGACCCAGTACTTC
CASSDGYREGETQYF
>few|TRBV6-2/TRBV6-3|11|TRBJ2-3|.
TGTGCCAGCACTTTATCGGATACGCAGTATTTT
CASTLSDTQYF
>.|TRBV20-1|15|TRBJ2-3|TRBD2
TGCAGTGCTAGAGTCTGGCGGGGGAGCACAGATACGCAGTATTTT
CSARVWRGSTDTQYF
>many|TRBV28|15|TRBJ1-2|.
TGTGCCAGCAGCCGGGCAGGGTTTTTCTTCTATGGCTACACCTTC
CASSRAGFFFYGYTF
>.|TRBV20-1|13|TRBJ2-5|TRBD1
TGCAGTGCTGGGGACAGGGCCCAAGAGACCCAGTACTTC
CSAGDRAQETQYF
>once|TRBV20-1|13|TRBJ2-5|.
TGCAGTGCTAGTATAAGGGCGTCGGGTGAGCAGTACTTC
CSASIRASGEQYF
>.|TRBV6-5|16|TRBJ2-7|.
TGTGCCAGCCGACCCTCTTCCATCCTAGAGGATTCCGAGCAGTACTTC
CASRPSSILEDSEQYF